The 8 T cell receptor beta chains below come from one sample, sequenced in a study of shared clonotypes between healthy human individuals. TCRdb keeps only in-frame clones here, not all; method: immunoSEQ multiplex PCR. There are fewer than 400,000 clones in the sample; over 65% occur only once, and 10% lies in the top ten. Sequencing input: memory CD4+ T cells sorted from blood. Indicated subset: CD45RA-negative fraction. These receptors were collected from a man between 25 and 39 years old in good health.

This chain links TRBV20-1 with TRBJ2-1; D is ambiguous. CDR3 length: 11 amino acids. The V gene's germline CDR1 is DFQATT and CDR2 SNEGSKA (reference sequence). The CDR3 region is CSPSTYNEQFF. The CDR3 nucleotides read TGCAGCCCGTCTACCTACAATGAGCAGTTCTTC.

The chain joins TRBV6-9 to TRBJ2-1, with D maybe TRBD1 (5 bases). The CDR3 sequence is 13 residues long. Per the germline V gene, CDR1 is MNHGY and CDR2 is SVAAGI. Trimming pared 3 bases from V and 10 bases from J, leaving 13 bases between. The CDR3 protein is CASSYLDSQEQFF. Written as DNA, the CDR3 is TGTGCCAGCAGTTACCTCGACAGTCAAGAGCAGTTCTTC.

The chain recombines TRBV27 with TRBJ1-1; TRBD1 matches at 9 bases. The CDR3 spans 14 residues. Germline V CDR1 and CDR2: MNHEY, SMNVEV (reference sequence). J was trimmed by 6 bases and V by 6 bases; bases with no gene match: 8. CDR3 amino acids: CASSPGQGISEAFF. The CDR3 nucleotides are TGTGCCAGCAGCCCGGGACAGGGAATATCTGAAGCTTTCTTT.

Worth noting for this clone: Other DNA sequences within the sample encode an identical CDR3. The chain combines TRBV7-2 with TRBJ1-2; D uncertain. This CDR3 comprises 13 residues. The germline V gene encodes CDR1 SGHTA and CDR2 FQGNSA. V was shortened by 0 bases and J by 4 bases, with 6 bases between the two germline ends. The DNA of the CDR3 is TGTGCCAGCAGCTTAGCGGGCAGCTATGGCTACACCTTC. It is translated as CASSLAGSYGYTF.

The V and J genes are TRBV11-1 and TRBJ2-7; D call uncertain. This CDR3 has 14 residues. V lost 2 bases, J lost 2 bases, and 10 bases lay in between. Germline CDR1 is SGHAT and CDR2 is FQDESV (reference sequence). In DNA form, the CDR3 reads TGTGCCAGCAGCTTACTCAGGCGACCCTACGAGCAGTACTTC. Residues: CASSLLRRPYEQYF.

In this sample, this clone turned up once. The chain links TRBV19 to TRBJ2-2, with TRBD2 matching over 12 bases. V lost 3 bases to trimming and J lost 4 bases; unmatched junction nucleotides: 6. Germline V gives CDR1 LNHDA, CDR2 SQIVND (reference sequence). The length of the CDR3 is 17 residues. CDR3 nucleotide sequence: TGTGCCAGTAGTATTCTAGCGGGAGGGTTGGGCACCGGGGAGCTGTTTTTT. Its protein product is CASSILAGGLGTGELFF.

The rearrangement uses TRBV25-1 and TRBJ2-7; D possibly matches TRBD1 or TRBD2 (5 bases each). The CDR3 has 13 amino acids. Trimming pared 6 bases from V and 4 bases from J, leaving 13 bases between. Germline V gene lookup returns CDR1 MGHDK and CDR2 SYGVNS. The CDR3 nucleotides read TGTGCCAGCAGCCTCAGGGAGCGTTACGAGCAGTACTTC. As protein: CASSLRERYEQYF.

The chain joins TRBV5-5 to TRBJ2-7; D not certain. The CDR3 is 14 residues long. V shed 4 bases and J shed 0 bases, with 11 bases lying between them. Germline CDR1 is SGHKS and CDR2 is YYEKEE (reference sequence). CDR3 in amino acids: CASSPSGSSYEQYF. The CDR3 nucleotides read TGTGCCAGCAGCCCCTCAGGAAGCTCCTACGAGCAGTACTTC.